These T cell receptor beta chains were read from a single sample in a study of neurological immune-mediated disorders. TCRdb ran MiXCR on the 5' RACE reads and lists one entry per CDR3 protein. The sample records roughly 70,000 distinct CDR3 sequences, about 4% being singletons. The sequencing input was PBMCs. These receptors all come from a man aged 25-40 years with multiple sclerosis. The CDR3 runs from the conserved cysteine through the conserved F or W. The order of the fields is J gene, D gene, V gene, clone size, CDR3 protein, CDR3 DNA. D genes are given only for firm matches. Size tells how often a clone was seen (once, few, many) or the class of an expanded clone, and some rows leave it out.

J: TRBJ1-1; D: NA; V: TRBV19; size: NA; CDR3: CASSMKGTNTEAFF; DNA: TGTGCCAGTAGTATGAAGGGAACGAACACTGAAGCTTTCTTT
J: TRBJ2-1; D: TRBD2; V: TRBV6-5; size: NA; CDR3: CASSYGGGVDEQFF; DNA: TGTGCCAGCAGTTACGGGGGGGGTGTGGATGAGCAGTTCTTC
J: TRBJ2-3; D: TRBD2; V: TRBV20-1; size: NA; CDR3: CSANSRAGAPGDTQYF; DNA: TGCAGTGCGAACTCCCGAGCGGGGGCCCCCGGAGATACGCAGTATTTT
J: TRBJ1-3; D: NA; V: TRBV6-5; size: many; CDR3: CASSYSLPGENSGNTIYF; DNA: TGTGCCAGCAGTTATTCGCTCCCCGGGGAGAACTCTGGAAACACCATATATTTT
J: TRBJ2-1; D: TRBD2; V: TRBV5-1; size: many; CDR3: CASSLRLASGGEQFF; DNA: TGCGCCAGCAGCTTGCGGCTAGCGAGCGGGGGTGAGCAGTTCTTC
J: TRBJ2-3; D: NA; V: TRBV15; size: many; CDR3: CATSRDTDTQYF; DNA: TGTGCCACCAGCAGAGATACAGATACGCAGTATTTT
J: TRBJ2-7; D: TRBD1; V: TRBV4-1; size: NA; CDR3: CASSAVGGTGGRYGSYEQYF; DNA: TGCGCCAGCAGCGCCGTAGGCGGGACAGGGGGACGGTACGGGTCCTACGAGCAGTACTTC
J: TRBJ2-7; D: NA; V: TRBV4-3; size: many; CDR3: CASSQDFRQRSYEQYF; DNA: TGCGCCAGCAGCCAAGATTTTCGGCAGCGCTCCTACGAGCAGTACTTC
J: TRBJ2-7; D: NA; V: TRBV7-9; size: few; CDR3: CASSAPQRATGQYF; DNA: TGTGCCAGCAGCGCCCCACAGAGAGCTACGGGGCAGTACTTC
J: TRBJ2-3; D: TRBD1; V: TRBV5-6; size: many; CDR3: CASSGQGADTQYF; DNA: TGTGCCAGCAGCGGACAGGGGGCAGATACGCAGTATTTT
J: TRBJ2-7; D: NA; V: TRBV20-1; size: many; CDR3: CSARAGYEQYF; DNA: TGCAGTGCTAGAGCGGGTTACGAGCAGTACTTC
J: TRBJ1-6; D: NA; V: TRBV2; size: many; CDR3: CASRLTESSYNSPLNF; DNA: TGTGCCAGCAGACTGACAGAGAGCTCCTATAATTCACCCCTCAACTTT
J: TRBJ1-1; D: NA; V: TRBV18; size: many; CDR3: CASSLQGNEAFF; DNA: TGTGCCAGCTCATTGCAGGGGAATGAAGCTTTCTTT
J: TRBJ1-2; D: NA; V: TRBV7-2; size: many; CDR3: CASSLGVDGYTF; DNA: TGTGCCAGCAGCTTAGGGGTCGATGGCTACACCTTC
J: TRBJ2-7; D: NA; V: TRBV7-2; size: many; CDR3: CASSLGGPPYEQYF; DNA: TGTGCCAGCAGCTTAGGGGGCCCACCCTACGAGCAGTACTTC
J: TRBJ2-1; D: TRBD2; V: TRBV10-3; size: NA; CDR3: CAISDKRGMGEQFF; DNA: TGTGCCATCAGTGACAAGCGGGGGATGGGAGAGCAGTTCTTC
J: TRBJ2-7; D: NA; V: TRBV5-1; size: many; CDR3: CASSLATDIPYEQYF; DNA: TGCGCCAGCAGCTTGGCCACGGACATCCCATACGAGCAGTACTTC
J: TRBJ1-3; D: NA; V: TRBV12-3/TRBV12-4; size: many; CDR3: CASSFSPTRSGNTIYF; DNA: TGTGCCAGCAGTTTTAGTCCAACCCGCTCTGGAAACACCATATATTTT
J: TRBJ2-7; D: TRBD2; V: TRBV6-2/TRBV6-3; size: NA; CDR3: CASTMTSGGTYEQYF; DNA: TGTGCCAGCACTATGACTAGCGGGGGCACCTACGAGCAGTACTTC
J: TRBJ1-1; D: TRBD1; V: TRBV7-2; size: NA; CDR3: CASSGTGGNTEAFF; DNA: TGTGCCAGCAGCGGGACAGGGGGGAACACTGAAGCTTTCTTT
J: TRBJ2-3; D: NA; V: TRBV20-1; size: many; CDR3: CSAREARAPDTQYF; DNA: TGCAGTGCTAGAGAGGCTAGAGCCCCAGATACGCAGTATTTT
J: TRBJ1-4; D: NA; V: TRBV20-1; size: many; CDR3: CSARPGQEKLFF; DNA: TGCAGTGCTAGACCCGGTCAGGAAAAACTGTTTTTT
J: TRBJ1-2; D: TRBD1; V: TRBV7-6; size: many; CDR3: CASSLSTGGTGYTF; DNA: TGTGCCAGCAGCCTTTCGACAGGGGGCACTGGCTACACCTTC
J: TRBJ2-5; D: NA; V: TRBV7-9; size: many; CDR3: CASSPGGRETQYF; DNA: TGTGCCAGCAGTCCCGGGGGACGGGAGACCCAGTACTTC
J: TRBJ2-5; D: NA; V: TRBV2; size: many; CDR3: CASSADSQETQYF; DNA: TGTGCCAGCAGCGCGGACAGTCAAGAGACCCAGTACTTC
J: TRBJ2-7; D: NA; V: TRBV10-3; size: many; CDR3: CASQGIYEQYF; DNA: TGTGCCTCTCAGGGGATTTACGAGCAGTACTTC
J: TRBJ1-3; D: TRBD1; V: TRBV6-5; size: many; CDR3: CASSARQGGNTIYF; DNA: TGTGCCAGCAGCGCCCGACAGGGTGGAAACACCATATATTTT
J: TRBJ2-7; D: NA; V: TRBV25-1; size: many; CDR3: CASSPFQGGKSYEQYF; DNA: TGTGCCAGCAGCCCCTTCCAGGGGGGTAAATCCTACGAGCAGTACTTC
J: TRBJ2-7; D: NA; V: TRBV20-1; size: many; CDR3: CSASSDSYEQYF; DNA: TGCAGTGCTAGCTCGGACAGCTACGAGCAGTACTTC
J: TRBJ2-1; D: NA; V: TRBV4-2; size: many; CDR3: CASSRLIGGYNEQFF; DNA: TGTGCCAGCAGCCGTTTGATTGGGGGTTACAATGAGCAGTTCTTC
J: TRBJ2-7; D: NA; V: TRBV5-5; size: many; CDR3: CASSLRSRPYEQYF; DNA: TGTGCCAGCAGCTTACGCAGCCGGCCCTACGAGCAGTACTTC
J: TRBJ2-2; D: NA; V: TRBV7-6; size: NA; CDR3: CASSPPLGNTGELFF; DNA: TGTGCCAGCAGCCCCCCCCTGGGGAACACCGGGGAGCTGTTTTTT
J: TRBJ2-5; D: NA; V: TRBV10-3; size: NA; CDR3: CAIGTRPETQYF; DNA: TGTGCCATCGGAACCCGACCGGAGACCCAGTACTTC
J: TRBJ2-1; D: NA; V: TRBV5-5; size: many; CDR3: CASSLVLVTSSYNEQFF; DNA: TGTGCCAGCAGCTTGGTGCTGGTAACTAGCTCCTACAATGAGCAGTTCTTC
J: TRBJ2-7; D: NA; V: TRBV30; size: few; CDR3: CAWSTGVPQYF; DNA: TGTGCCTGGAGTACCGGAGTGCCGCAGTACTTC
J: TRBJ1-5; D: NA; V: TRBV6-6; size: many; CDR3: CASRGIDQPQHF; DNA: TGTGCCAGCAGAGGGATAGATCAGCCCCAGCATTTT
J: TRBJ2-7; D: TRBD2; V: TRBV7-2; size: many; CDR3: CASSFLADFPYEQYF; DNA: TGTGCCAGCAGTTTTCTAGCGGACTTTCCCTACGAGCAGTACTTC
J: TRBJ2-3; D: NA; V: TRBV5-1; size: many; CDR3: CASSFGFTQYF; DNA: TGCGCCAGCAGCTTTGGATTTACGCAGTATTTT
J: TRBJ2-1; D: NA; V: TRBV5-1; size: many; CDR3: CASSLGGETHEQFF; DNA: TGCGCCAGCAGCTTGGGGGGAGAAACCCATGAGCAGTTCTTC
J: TRBJ2-5; D: NA; V: TRBV12-3/TRBV12-4; size: many; CDR3: CASSFQRPQETQYF; DNA: TGTGCCAGCAGTTTTCAGCGCCCTCAAGAGACCCAGTACTTC
J: TRBJ2-7; D: NA; V: TRBV20-1; size: many; CDR3: CSARDIRRSSYEQYF; DNA: TGCAGTGCTAGAGATATTAGACGGAGCTCCTACGAGCAGTACTTC
J: TRBJ1-2; D: NA; V: TRBV11-2; size: many; CDR3: CASSRLPGQDKRYTF; DNA: TGTGCCAGCAGCCGACTGCCAGGGCAGGACAAGCGCTACACCTTC
J: TRBJ1-2; D: NA; V: TRBV15; size: NA; CDR3: CATSRGRTAYGYTF; DNA: TGTGCCACCAGCAGAGGCAGGACGGCCTATGGCTACACCTTC
J: TRBJ2-3; D: TRBD1; V: TRBV20-1; size: many; CDR3: CSARDNRGWGTDTQYF; DNA: TGCAGTGCTAGAGATAACAGGGGCTGGGGCACAGATACGCAGTATTTT
J: TRBJ2-3; D: TRBD2; V: TRBV5-1; size: many; CDR3: CASSLGPAGGPTDTQYF; DNA: TGCGCCAGCAGCTTGGGCCCCGCGGGGGGGCCCACAGATACGCAGTATTTT
J: TRBJ2-7; D: TRBD1; V: TRBV7-9; size: many; CDR3: CASTQGQGPYEQYF; DNA: TGTGCCAGCACTCAGGGACAGGGCCCCTACGAGCAGTACTTC
J: TRBJ2-3; D: NA; V: TRBV20-1; size: many; CDR3: CSASTDTQYF; DNA: TGCAGTGCTAGCACAGATACGCAGTATTTT
J: TRBJ2-5; D: TRBD2; V: TRBV20-1; size: many; CDR3: CSAVTSGDQETQYF; DNA: TGCAGTGCCGTGACTAGCGGGGACCAAGAGACCCAGTACTTC